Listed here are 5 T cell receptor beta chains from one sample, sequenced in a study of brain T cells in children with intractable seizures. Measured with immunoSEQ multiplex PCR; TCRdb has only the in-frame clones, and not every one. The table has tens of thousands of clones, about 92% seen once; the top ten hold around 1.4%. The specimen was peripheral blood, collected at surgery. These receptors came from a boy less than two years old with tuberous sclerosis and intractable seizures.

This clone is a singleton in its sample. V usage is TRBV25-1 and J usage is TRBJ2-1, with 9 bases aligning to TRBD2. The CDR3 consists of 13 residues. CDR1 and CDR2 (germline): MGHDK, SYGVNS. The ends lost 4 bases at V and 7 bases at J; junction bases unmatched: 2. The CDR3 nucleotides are TGTGCCAGCAGTGCCAGCGGGGGGAATGAGCAGTTCTTC. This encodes CASSASGGNEQFF. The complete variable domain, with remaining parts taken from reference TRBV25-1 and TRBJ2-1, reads EADIYQTPRYLVIGTGKKITLECSQTMGHDKMYWYQQDPGMELHLIHYSYGVNSTEKGDLSSESTVSRIRTEHFPLTLESARPSHTSQYLCASSASGGNEQFFGPGTRLTVL.

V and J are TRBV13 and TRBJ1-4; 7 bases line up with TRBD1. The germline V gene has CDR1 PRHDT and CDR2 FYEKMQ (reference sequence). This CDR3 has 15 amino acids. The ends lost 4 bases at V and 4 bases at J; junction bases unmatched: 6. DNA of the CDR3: TGTGCCAGCAGCTCCGGGGACAGCCGTAATGAAAAACTGTTTTTT. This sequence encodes CASSSGDSRNEKLFF.

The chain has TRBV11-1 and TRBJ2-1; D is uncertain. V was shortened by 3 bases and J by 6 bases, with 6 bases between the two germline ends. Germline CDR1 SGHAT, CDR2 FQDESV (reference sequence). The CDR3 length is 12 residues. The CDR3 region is CASSLGFNEQFF. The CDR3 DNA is TGTGCCAGCAGCTTGGGGTTCAATGAGCAGTTCTTC.

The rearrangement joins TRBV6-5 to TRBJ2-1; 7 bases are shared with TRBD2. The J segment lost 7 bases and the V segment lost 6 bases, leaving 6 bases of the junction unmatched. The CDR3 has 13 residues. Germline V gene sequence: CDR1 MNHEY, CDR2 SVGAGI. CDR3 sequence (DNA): TGTGCCAGCAGGCCGGGGGGAGGGAATGAGCAGTTCTTC. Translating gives CASRPGGGNEQFF.

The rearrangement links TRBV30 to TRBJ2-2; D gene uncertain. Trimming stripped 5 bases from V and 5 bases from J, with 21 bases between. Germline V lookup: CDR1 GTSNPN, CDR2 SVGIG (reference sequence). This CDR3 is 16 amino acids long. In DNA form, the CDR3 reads TGTGCCTGGGAAAACCCCACCCTATCTGAAACCGGGGAGCTGTTTTTT. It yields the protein CAWENPTLSETGELFF.